One sample yielded the 30 T cell receptor beta chains listed below, sequenced in a study of shared clonotypes between healthy human individuals. Clones were read by immunoSEQ multiplex PCR, and TCRdb kept only the in-frame ones, dropping some. Found here are approximately 400,000 clones, 90% to 98% of them singletons; the top ten hold more than 0.3%. Sample: memory CD8+ T cells sorted from blood. Subset here: CD45RO+ cells pooled with CCR7-negative TemRA cells. These receptors were obtained from a man aged 25-45 years in good health.

The chain links TRBV2 to TRBJ2-7, with D maybe TRBD2 (6 bases). Germline loops: CDR1 SNHLY, CDR2 FYNNEI. The CDR3 extends over 14 amino acids. Trimming took off 7 bases at V and 0 bases at J, with 13 bases between the two ends. In nucleotides, the CDR3 is TGTGCCAGCATCACTAGCCCCCGCTCCTACGAGCAGTACTTC. Residues: CASITSPRSYEQYF.

V gene TRBV19 combines with J gene TRBJ2-6; 11 bases align to TRBD2. This CDR3 comprises 16 residues. V was pared by 7 bases and J by 0 bases, with 2 bases of the junction left unmatched. CDR1 LNHDA and CDR2 SQIVND come from the germline V gene (reference sequence). The CDR3 spells CASKGTSGSGANVLTF. The CDR3 region has the DNA TGTGCCAGTAAGGGGACTAGCGGCTCTGGGGCCAACGTCCTGACTTTC.

The chain has TRBV19 and TRBJ1-5, with D possibly being TRBD1 (5 bases). V lost 5 bases to trimming and J lost 6 bases, with 23 bases between them. The CDR3 length is 17 residues. Germline V CDR1 and CDR2: LNHDA, SQIVND (reference sequence). The CDR3 sequence is CASSSSSGAGIGQPQHF. The DNA for the CDR3 is TGTGCCAGTAGTTCCAGCTCCGGGGCAGGGATAGGTCAGCCCCAGCATTTT. The full variable domain, with the rest looked up from reference TRBV19 and TRBJ1-5, is DGGITQSPKYLFRKEGQNVTLSCEQNLNHDAMYWYRQDPGQGLRLIYYSQIVNDFQKGDIAEGYSVSREKKESFPLTVTSAQKNPTAFYLCASSSSSGAGIGQPQHFGDGTRLSIL.

The chain is built from TRBV6-5 and TRBJ1-5; no definite D call. Per germline, CDR1 MNHEY and CDR2 SVGAGI. This CDR3 comprises 13 residues. V lost 2 bases and J lost 0, with 2 bases in between. The CDR3 region is CASSYNSNQPQHF. DNA of the CDR3: TGTGCCAGCAGTTACAATAGCAATCAGCCCCAGCATTTT.

The rearrangement links TRBV5-1 to TRBJ1-1; TRBD1 might be the D (5 bases). The length of the CDR3 is 14 residues. CDR1 is SGHRS, CDR2 YFSETQ, per germline. The germline V and J ends were trimmed by 5 bases and 6 bases, with 17 bases remaining between them. The CDR3 nucleotides read TGCGCCAGCAGTCCAGGGCTCATTCTCGCTGAAGCTTTCTTT. Amino acid sequence: CASSPGLILAEAFF.

The chain couples TRBV4-2 to TRBJ2-7; 16 nucleotides agree with TRBD2. V lost 0 bases, J lost 3 bases, and 11 bases stayed unmatched. Looked up from germline, CDR1 is LGHNA and CDR2 is YNFKEQ. The CDR3 loop spans 20 amino acids. The CDR3 DNA follows: TGTGCCAGCAGCCAAGAAGACGGGACTAGCGGGAGGGCCTTCCGCTACGAGCAGTACTTC. It is translated as CASSQEDGTSGRAFRYEQYF.

The V and J genes are TRBV6-1 and TRBJ2-7, with D perhaps TRBD1 (6 bases). The germline gives CDR1 MNHNS, CDR2 SASEGT. The CDR3 has 15 amino acids. The V and J ends lost 3 bases and 3 bases respectively, with 15 bases between them. CDR3 DNA sequence: TGTGCCAGCAGTGATAGACTTACAGGGTACTACGAGCAGTACTTC. Translated: CASSDRLTGYYEQYF.

This chain joins TRBV10-3 and TRBJ2-3; 15 bases line up with TRBD2. The CDR3 has 17 amino acids. Germline CDR1 reads ENHRY; CDR2 reads SYGVKD. The J segment lost 0 bases and the V segment lost 10 bases, leaving 8 bases of the junction unmatched. As DNA, the CDR3 is TGTGCCACCGGAGGACTAGCGGGAGGGACTAGCACAGATACGCAGTATTTT. Its translation: CATGGLAGGTSTDTQYF.

The CDR3 spells CASTMDAYPSGNTIYF. The CDR3 region has the DNA TGTGCCAGCACCATGGACGCGTACCCCTCTGGAAACACCATATATTTT. The chain employs TRBV28 and TRBJ1-3; unclear D gene. Per germline, CDR1 MDHEN and CDR2 SYDVKM. The CDR3 sequence is 16 residues long. V lost 7 bases and J lost 0, with 16 bases in between.

The J gene is TRBJ1-1, the V gene TRBV5-1, with no clear D. Deletions cut 0 bases from V and 5 bases from J, with 17 bases between. This CDR3 is 16 amino acids long. Germline CDR1 SGHRS, CDR2 YFSETQ. The CDR3 here is CASSLDSSPGRTEAFF. The CDR3 nucleotides read TGCGCCAGCAGCTTGGACTCCAGCCCAGGTCGTACTGAAGCTTTCTTT.

The rearrangement links TRBV2 to TRBJ2-3; D possibly corresponds to TRBD2 (5 bases). The length of the CDR3 is 13 residues. Germline values: CDR1 SNHLY, CDR2 FYNNEI. The germline V and J ends were trimmed by 7 bases and 4 bases, with 12 bases remaining between them. This chain's CDR3 is CASKRERADTQYF. The CDR3 DNA is TGTGCCAGCAAGAGGGAGAGGGCAGATACGCAGTATTTT.

The chain links TRBV27 to TRBJ2-2, with TRBD2 identical over 15 bases. CDR1 and CDR2 (germline): MNHEY, SMNVEV (reference sequence). This CDR3 is 18 amino acids long. J was trimmed by 5 bases and V by 4 bases; bases with no gene match: 8. The CDR3: CASSWWTSGRVQTGELFF. The DNA for the CDR3 is TGTGCCAGCAGTTGGTGGACTAGCGGGAGGGTACAGACCGGGGAGCTGTTTTTT.

As for this clone: Other DNA sequences of this sample code for an identical CDR3. The V gene is TRBV28, the J gene TRBJ2-7, with D possibly being TRBD1 (5 bases). Germline CDR1 is MDHEN and CDR2 is SYDVKM. V shed 4 bases and J shed 2 bases, with 6 bases lying between them. The CDR3 has 12 residues. The CDR3 bases are TGTGCCAGCAGTTCGGACACCTACGAGCAGTACTTC. Residues: CASSSDTYEQYF.

The V and J genes are TRBV6-1 and TRBJ2-2, with a possible D match to TRBD2 (6 bases). There are 12 residues in the CDR3. V dropped 8 bases and J dropped 3 bases, with 7 bases sitting between them. The germline V gene has CDR1 MNHNS and CDR2 SASEGT. The CDR3 loop reads CASREYTGELFF. For the CDR3, the DNA is TGTGCCAGCCGGGAGTACACCGGGGAGCTGTTTTTT.

J is TRBJ2-3 and V is TRBV5-6; D uncertain. The CDR3 has 16 amino acids. Germline assignment: CDR1 SGHDT and CDR2 YYEEEE. Trimming took 2 bases from V and 10 from J, leaving 23 bases between them. The CDR3 region has the DNA TGTGCCAGCAGCTTCTGGGGTGTCAGAAAGGTTGGGGCGCAGTATTTT. This translates into CASSFWGVRKVGAQYF.

This chain connects TRBV21-1 to TRBJ2-1; TRBD1 reflects the table's D call only, with no check against the DNA. TRBV21-1 is annotated as a pseudogene. The CDR3 totals 17 residues. The CDR3 region is CASIDGPGQGSYNEQFF. The CDR3 DNA sequence: TGTGCCAGCATAGATGGACCGGGACAGGGCTCCTACAATGAGCAGTTCTTC.

The chain combines TRBV4-1 with TRBJ2-7; D might be TRBD1 or TRBD2, each matching 6 bases. V was trimmed by 3 bases and J by 2 bases, leaving 14 bases between them. Germline CDR1 reads MGHRA; CDR2 reads YSYEKL. This CDR3 region has 15 residues. CDR3 sequence: CASSHPGAAPYEQYF. The CDR3 DNA reads as TGCGCCAGCAGCCACCCGGGGGCAGCCCCCTACGAGCAGTACTTC.

This chain joins TRBV29-1 and TRBJ1-5, with 7 positions matching TRBD1. Germline CDR1 is SQVTM and CDR2 is ANQGSEA. The junction had 3 bases not matched to a gene; V was cut back by 4 bases and J by 3 bases. The CDR3 length is 13 residues. CDR3 DNA sequence: TGCAGCGTTGGGGGACAGTTCAATCAGCCCCAGCATTTT. Translated, it gives CSVGGQFNQPQHF. The entire variable domain, with the rest obtained from reference TRBV29-1 and TRBJ1-5, is as follows: SAVISQKPSRDICQRGTSLTIQCQVDSQVTMMFWYRQQPGQSLTLIATANQGSEATYESGFVIDKFPISRPNLTFSTLTVSNMSPEDSSIYLCSVGGQFNQPQHFGDGTRLSIL.

V and J are TRBV19 and TRBJ1-4, with D possibly being TRBD1 (5 bases). Trimming took off 5 bases at V and 4 bases at J, with 11 bases between the two ends. The CDR3 loop spans 14 amino acids. The germline CDR1 and CDR2 sequences are LNHDA and SQIVND (reference sequence). Here the CDR3 DNA reads TGTGCCAGTAGTCTGACAGCTATTAATGAAAAACTGTTTTTT. Translation: CASSLTAINEKLFF.

The chain has TRBV4-1 and TRBJ2-1; 9 bases are shared with TRBD2. The V gene's germline CDR1 is MGHRA and CDR2 YSYEKL. The CDR3 is made up of 15 amino acids. V was pared by 2 bases and J by 4 bases, with 3 bases of the junction left unmatched. The CDR3 DNA sequence: TGCGCCAGCAGCCAACTAGCGGGATTTTACAATGAGCAGTTCTTC. Protein: CASSQLAGFYNEQFF.

This rearrangement joins TRBV6-5 to TRBJ2-6; D remains ambiguous. There are 13 residues in the CDR3. The germline V gene encodes CDR1 MNHEY and CDR2 SVGAGI. Between the trimmed V and J ends, which lost 6 bases and 4 bases, there was a span of 7 bases. The CDR3 loop is CASRAPGANVLTF. The CDR3 nucleotides read TGTGCCAGCAGAGCGCCCGGGGCCAACGTCCTGACTTTC.

The V call is TRBV9, the J call TRBJ2-1; D is uncertain. The CDR3 runs to 15 residues. Germline V gene data show CDR1 as SGDLS and CDR2 as YYNGEE. Trimming left V 2 bases short and J 0 bases short, with 9 bases between. The CDR3 here is CASSVGSSSYNEQFF. The CDR3 DNA reads as TGTGCCAGCAGCGTCGGCAGCAGCTCCTACAATGAGCAGTTCTTC.

The chain uses TRBV6-1 and TRBJ2-5, with no clear D. The V end lost 6 bases, the J end lost 4 bases, and 6 bases lay between the germline ends. The CDR3 runs to 11 residues. The germline V gene has CDR1 MNHNS and CDR2 SASEGT. The CDR3 protein is CASSLTETQYF. In nucleotides, the CDR3 is TGTGCCAGCAGCCTGACAGAGACCCAGTACTTC.

Comments on this clone: In the same sample, other DNA sequences code for this CDR3. The V gene is TRBV5-4, the J gene TRBJ2-5; 7 nucleotides agree with TRBD2. With 0 bases clipped from V and 5 bases from J, the junction kept 1 base outside the gene matches. Looked up from germline, CDR1 is SGHNT and CDR2 is YYREEE (reference sequence). CDR3 size: 13 residues. CDR3 sequence reads: CASSLGGGETQYF. The CDR3 DNA is TGTGCCAGCAGCTTGGGGGGGGGTGAGACCCAGTACTTC.

The chain carries TRBV2 and TRBJ2-4; TRBD1 might be the D (6 bases). Germline values: CDR1 SNHLY, CDR2 FYNNEI. This CDR3 region has 12 residues. Trimming stripped 8 bases from V and 5 bases from J, with 10 bases between. The CDR3 sequence: CASRDNQNIQYF. DNA for the CDR3: TGTGCCAGCCGGGACAACCAAAACATTCAGTACTTC.

The chain carries TRBV5-6 and TRBJ2-3, with TRBD2 identical over 7 bases. The CDR3 consists of 15 residues. V trimming: 2 bases; J trimming: 7 bases; junction bases outside the gene matches: 10. Germline assignment: CDR1 SGHDT and CDR2 YYEEEE. CDR3 protein: CASSLTGGPEYTQYF. The CDR3, as DNA: TGTGCCAGCAGCTTAACGGGAGGCCCTGAGTATACGCAGTATTTT.

The chain carries TRBV11-3 and TRBJ2-5; perhaps D is TRBD1 or TRBD2 (5 bases each). CDR1 is SGHNT and CDR2 is YENEEA in the germline V gene. The CDR3 extends over 13 amino acids. V lost 8 bases to trimming and J lost 2 bases, with 12 bases between them. Written as DNA, the CDR3 is TGTGCCAGCTCCCCCAGGGAGCAAGAGACCCAGTACTTC. It specifies CASSPREQETQYF.

The CDR3 DNA reads as TGTGCCAGCTCACTTAACACAGGGGAGTTGTCTGAAGCTTTCTTT. Translated, it gives CASSLNTGELSEAFF. J is TRBJ1-1 and V is TRBV18, with 7 bases aligning to TRBD1. The CDR3 has 15 amino acids. The junction had 11 bases not matched to a gene; V was cut back by 4 bases and J by 6 bases. Germline values: CDR1 KGHSH, CDR2 LQKENI.

This rearrangement joins TRBV5-6 to TRBJ2-7, with D perhaps TRBD1 or TRBD2 (5 bases each). CDR1 is SGHDT and CDR2 is YYEEEE in the germline V gene. This CDR3 contains 14 residues. The V end was cut by 1 base, the J end by 2 bases, with 10 bases between. In nucleotides, the CDR3 is TGTGCCAGCAGCTTGCTCGTGGGGGCCTACGAGCAGTACTTC. It translates to CASSLLVGAYEQYF.

The gene calls are TRBV19 and TRBJ2-7, with TRBD1 matching over 7 bases. Germline V gene data show CDR1 as LNHDA and CDR2 as SQIVND (reference sequence). The CDR3 is made up of 15 amino acids. V lost 9 bases, J lost 0 bases, and 11 bases stayed unmatched. This CDR3 reads CASSSRDSGSYEQYF. CDR3 DNA: TGTGCCAGCTCCTCCCGGGACAGCGGCTCCTACGAGCAGTACTTC. The full variable domain, with the rest looked up from reference TRBV19 and TRBJ2-7, is DGGITQSPKYLFRKEGQNVTLSCEQNLNHDAMYWYRQDPGQGLRLIYYSQIVNDFQKGDIAEGYSVSREKKESFPLTVTSAQKNPTAFYLCASSSRDSGSYEQYFGPGTRLTVT.